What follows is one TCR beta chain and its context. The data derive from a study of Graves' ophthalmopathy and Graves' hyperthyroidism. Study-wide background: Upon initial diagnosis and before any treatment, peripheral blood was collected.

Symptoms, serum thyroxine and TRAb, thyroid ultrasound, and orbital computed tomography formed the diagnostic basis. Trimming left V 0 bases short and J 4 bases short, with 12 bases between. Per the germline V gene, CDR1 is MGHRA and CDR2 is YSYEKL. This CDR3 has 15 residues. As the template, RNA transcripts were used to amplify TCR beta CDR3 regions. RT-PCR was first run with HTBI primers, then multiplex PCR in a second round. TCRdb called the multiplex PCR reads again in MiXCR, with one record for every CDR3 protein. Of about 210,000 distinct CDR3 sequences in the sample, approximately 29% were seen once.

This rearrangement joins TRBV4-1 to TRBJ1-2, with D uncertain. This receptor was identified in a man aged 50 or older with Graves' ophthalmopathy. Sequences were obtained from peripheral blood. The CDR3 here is CASSQDPGPTYGYTF. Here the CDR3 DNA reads TGCGCCAGCAGCCAAGATCCCGGACCTACCTATGGCTACACCTTC.